These 5 T cell receptor beta chains came from one sample sequenced in a study of technical replicates of blood from a few donors. Assay used: immunoSEQ multiplex PCR; TCRdb lists only in-frame clones, some missing. Among approximately 85,000 clones listed, around 94% were seen once. The sequencing sample was made of T cells isolated from PBMCs. Receptors originate from a human donor in good health.

This chain connects TRBV19 to TRBJ2-7, with 9 bases fitting TRBD2. The CDR3 contains 15 residues. Germline values: CDR1 LNHDA, CDR2 SQIVND (reference sequence). The trim removed 1 base at V and 1 base at J, leaving 2 bases unmatched. The CDR3 sequence is CASSIGLAVSYEQYF. The CDR3 region has the DNA TGTGCCAGTAGTATAGGACTAGCGGTTTCCTACGAGCAGTACTTC.

V and J are TRBV11-2 and TRBJ2-7, with D possibly being TRBD2 (6 bases). Trimming stripped 7 bases from V and 6 bases from J, with 16 bases between. Germline CDR1 reads SGHAT; CDR2 reads FQNNGV. There are 13 residues in the CDR3. CDR3 coding DNA: TGTGCCAGCAACGTCGGGGCGGGACTCGAGCAGTACTTC. It yields the protein CASNVGAGLEQYF.

The chain joins TRBV2 to TRBJ2-7, with D possibly TRBD2 on 8 matching bases. CDR1 and CDR2 from the germline V gene are SNHLY and FYNNEI. The CDR3 spans 15 residues. V was clipped by 3 bases and J by 0 bases, with 12 bases between them. CDR3 in amino acids: CASSERGDSSYEQYF. CDR3 sequence (DNA): TGTGCCAGCAGTGAGCGGGGGGACAGCTCCTACGAGCAGTACTTC.

The rearrangement links TRBV5-1 to TRBJ2-7; D might be TRBD2 (5 bases). This CDR3 contains 13 residues. In germline, CDR1 is SGHRS, CDR2 YFSETQ. The germline V and J ends were trimmed by 2 bases and 9 bases, with 15 bases remaining between them. The CDR3 nucleotides are TGCGCCAGCAGCTTAAGGGCCGACTATGGGCAGTACTTC. Translation: CASSLRADYGQYF.

The genes are TRBV9 and TRBJ2-3; D may be TRBD2 (5 bases). V lost 4 bases and J 2 bases, leaving 14 bases between the germline ends. The CDR3 is made up of 15 amino acids. CDR1 SGDLS and CDR2 YYNGEE come from the germline V gene. DNA for the CDR3: TGTGCCAGCAGCTCGGCGGGCACGTCCACAGATACGCAGTATTTT. Translating gives CASSSAGTSTDTQYF.